This note documents a single T cell receptor beta chain sequence. These data originate in a study of blood T cell repertoires in COVID-19. Study-wide context: The United States, Italy and Spain provided the acute and convalescent COVID-19 samples.

As handled by the study authors: Estimation of nucleated cell counts was performed using reference gene primer amplification. Assay: immunoSEQ multiplex PCR; the TCRdb copy retains only in-frame clones and omits some. V and J calls and clone size are as listed in that table; D and trimming were resolved from the DNA. There are roughly 55,000 clones in the sample; roughly three quarters occur only once, and 3.2% lies in the top ten. Germline V gene data show CDR1 as SGHRS and CDR2 as YFSETQ. This CDR3 spans 17 amino acids. J lost 6 bases, V lost 4 bases, and 9 bases had no gene match. The sequence was collected from a man in his sixties with acute or convalescent COVID-19. Specimen: peripheral blood. V gene TRBV5-1 combines with J gene TRBJ2-5; 16 bases line up with TRBD2. CDR3 bases: TGCGCCAGCAGCACACTGGGACTAGCGGGGGGGCCGAAGACCCAGTACTTC. It translates to CASSTLGLAGGPKTQYF.